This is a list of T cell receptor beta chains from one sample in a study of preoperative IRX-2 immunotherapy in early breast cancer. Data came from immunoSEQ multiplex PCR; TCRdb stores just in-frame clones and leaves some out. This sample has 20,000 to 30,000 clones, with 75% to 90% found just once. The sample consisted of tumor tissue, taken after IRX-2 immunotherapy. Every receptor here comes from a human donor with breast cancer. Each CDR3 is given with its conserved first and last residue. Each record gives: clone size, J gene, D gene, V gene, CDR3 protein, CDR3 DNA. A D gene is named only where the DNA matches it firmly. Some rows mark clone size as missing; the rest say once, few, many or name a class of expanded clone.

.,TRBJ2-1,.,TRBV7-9,CASSLALLMGGPYNEQFF,TGTGCCAGCAGCTTAGCGCTTTTAATGGGGGGTCCCTACAATGAGCAGTTCTTC
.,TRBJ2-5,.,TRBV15,CATSRVGETQYF,TGTGCCACCAGCAGAGTAGGAGAGACCCAGTACTTC
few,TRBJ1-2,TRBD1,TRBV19,CASSIQLGTADGYTF,TGTGCCAGTAGTATTCAACTCGGGACAGCTGATGGCTACACCTTC
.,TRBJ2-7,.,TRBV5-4,CASSPDNYEQYF,TGTGCCAGCAGCCCGGACAACTACGAGCAGTACTTC
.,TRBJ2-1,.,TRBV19,CASSPGLLSYNEQFF,TGTGCCAGTAGTCCGGGACTCCTCTCCTACAATGAGCAGTTCTTC
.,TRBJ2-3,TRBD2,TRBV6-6,CASSYETSGRTDTQYF,TGTGCCAGCAGTTACGAGACTAGCGGACGCACAGATACGCAGTATTTT
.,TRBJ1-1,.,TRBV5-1,CASSGSGVGTEAFF,TGCGCCAGCAGCGGCTCAGGGGTGGGGACTGAAGCTTTCTTT
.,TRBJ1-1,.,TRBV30,CAWSRRGAEAFF,TGTGCCTGGAGCCGCAGGGGCGCTGAAGCTTTCTTT
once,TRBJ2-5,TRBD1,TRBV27,CASSGTGGETQYF,TGTGCCAGCAGCGGGACAGGGGGAGAGACCCAGTACTTC
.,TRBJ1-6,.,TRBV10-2,CASSPNVWGRDNSPLHF,TGCGCCAGCAGTCCGAACGTGTGGGGCAGGGATAATTCACCCCTCCACTTT
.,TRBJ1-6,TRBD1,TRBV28,CASSGAGQYNSPLHF,TGTGCCAGCAGCGGCGCGGGACAGTATAATTCACCCCTCCACTTT
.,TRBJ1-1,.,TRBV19,CASSIEGTNTEAFF,TGTGCCAGTAGTATTGAGGGAACGAACACTGAAGCTTTCTTT
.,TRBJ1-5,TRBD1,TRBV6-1,CASRDRGLNQPQHF,TGTGCCAGCAGGGACAGGGGGCTAAATCAGCCCCAGCATTTT
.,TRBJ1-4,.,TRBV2,CASNLGEKLFF,TGTGCCAGCAACCTGGGGGAAAAACTGTTTTTT
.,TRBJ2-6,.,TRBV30,CAWSGSGVLTF,TGTGCCTGGAGTGGGTCTGGCGTCCTGACTTTC
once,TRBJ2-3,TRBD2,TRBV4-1,CASSQEAGLAGSDTQYF,TGCGCCAGCAGCCAAGAGGCGGGACTAGCGGGATCAGATACGCAGTATTTT
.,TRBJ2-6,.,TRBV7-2,CASSFWRAGANVLTF,TGTGCCAGCAGCTTCTGGCGGGCTGGGGCCAACGTCCTGACTTTC
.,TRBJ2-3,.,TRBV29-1,CSVVTDTDTQYF,TGCAGCGTTGTTACGGACACAGATACGCAGTATTTT
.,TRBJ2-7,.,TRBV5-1,CASSLGQVSYEQYF,TGCGCCAGCAGCTTGGGACAGGTTTCCTACGAGCAGTACTTC
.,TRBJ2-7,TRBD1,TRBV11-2,CASSLAFRGLNEQYF,TGTGCCAGCAGCTTAGCGTTCAGGGGGCTGAACGAGCAGTACTTC
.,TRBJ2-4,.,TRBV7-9,CASSLDPRGNIQYF,TGTGCCAGCAGCTTAGATCCCAGGGGAAACATTCAGTACTTC
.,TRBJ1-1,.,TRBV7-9,CASSLSTVNTEAFF,TGTGCCAGCAGCCTGTCGACAGTCAACACTGAAGCTTTCTTT
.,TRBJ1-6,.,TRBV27,CASSFGSSYNSPLHF,TGTGCCAGCAGTTTCGGGAGCTCCTATAATTCACCCCTCCACTTT
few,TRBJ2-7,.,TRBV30,CAWSDFPMIYEQYF,TGTGCCTGGAGTGATTTTCCGATGATCTACGAGCAGTACTTC
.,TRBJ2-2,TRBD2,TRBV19,CASSSLLSGSFGTGELFF,TGTGCCAGTAGTAGCCTTCTTAGCGGGAGTTTTGGCACCGGGGAGCTGTTTTTT
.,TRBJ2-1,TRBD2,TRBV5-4,CASSRGLAGGNNEQFF,TGTGCCAGCAGCCGAGGACTAGCGGGGGGGAACAATGAGCAGTTCTTC
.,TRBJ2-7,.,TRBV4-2,CASSPGGTVYEQYF,TGTGCCAGCAGCCCGGGAGGGACAGTATACGAGCAGTACTTC
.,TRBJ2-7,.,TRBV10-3,CATATGVGYEQYF,TGTGCCACCGCTACGGGAGTAGGTTACGAGCAGTACTTC
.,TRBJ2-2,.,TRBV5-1,CASSLVQGTGELFF,TGCGCCAGCAGCTTGGTACAGGGTACCGGGGAGCTGTTTTTT
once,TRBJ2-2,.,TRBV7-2,CASSASTNTGELFF,TGTGCCAGCAGCGCTAGCACGAACACCGGGGAGCTGTTTTTT
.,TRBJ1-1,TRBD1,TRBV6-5,CASRPPRQGAEAFF,TGTGCCAGCAGGCCGCCCCGACAGGGCGCTGAAGCTTTCTTT
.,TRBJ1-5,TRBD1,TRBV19,CASSGTDGQPQHF,TGTGCCAGTAGTGGGACAGATGGGCAGCCCCAGCATTTT
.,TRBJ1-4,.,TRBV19,CASTPGSLRREKLFF,TGTGCCAGTACCCCCGGCAGTCTACGACGGGAAAAACTGTTTTTT
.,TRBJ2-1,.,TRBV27,CASSSGSSYNEQFF,TGTGCCAGCAGTTCGGGTAGCTCCTACAATGAGCAGTTCTTC
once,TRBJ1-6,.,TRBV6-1,CASNSRVPLHF,TGTGCCAGCAACTCCAGGGTACCCCTCCACTTT
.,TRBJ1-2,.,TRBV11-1,CASSSGKNNYGYTF,TGTGCCAGCAGCTCAGGGAAGAATAACTATGGCTACACCTTC
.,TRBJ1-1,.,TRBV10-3,CAISDWQKNTEAFF,TGTGCCATCAGTGACTGGCAGAAGAACACTGAAGCTTTCTTT
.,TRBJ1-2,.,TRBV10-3,CAISEEGLSYTF,TGTGCCATCAGTGAGGAAGGTTTGAGCTACACCTTC
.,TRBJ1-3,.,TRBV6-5,CASSYGPSGSGNTIYF,TGTGCCAGCAGTTATGGGCCTTCCGGATCTGGAAACACCATATATTTT